This entry lists 27 T cell receptor beta chains sequenced from one sample in a study of cytomegalovirus exposure and HLA in healthy donors. PCR was performed using 60 Vbeta and 13 Jbeta primers. Sequenced by immunoSEQ multiplex PCR; TCRdb stores in-frame clones only, minus some. Here the sample spans about 59,000 clones, 75% to 85% being singletons. The sample comprised PBMCs. These receptors were taken from a human donor in good health.

The chain is built from TRBV30 and TRBJ2-1; TRBD2 matches 7 bases. The CDR3 runs 13 residues. Germline lookup yields CDR1 GTSNPN and CDR2 SVGIG (reference sequence). Trimming removed 2 bases from V and 9 bases from J; junction bases left unmatched: 7. CDR3 in DNA: TGTGCCTGGAGTCGGCTAGCGGCTGGTGAGCAGTTCTTC. Its translation: CAWSRLAAGEQFF.

This sequence joins TRBV7-3 and TRBJ2-1; 11 positions agree with TRBD2. Germline values: CDR1 SGHTA, CDR2 FQGTGA. CDR3 size: 15 residues. Trimming cost V 2 bases and J 10 bases; bases outside gene matches: 7. The CDR3 DNA reads TGTGCCAGCAGCTTAGTACTAGCGGGAGATCAGGAGCAGTTCTTC. Its protein is CASSLVLAGDQEQFF.

The chain carries TRBV6-5 and TRBJ2-7; D may be TRBD1 (6 bases). Trimming took 3 bases from V and 4 from J, leaving 16 bases between them. The CDR3 has 15 amino acids. Germline V gene data show CDR1 as MNHEY and CDR2 as SVGAGI. DNA of the CDR3: TGTGCCAGCAGTTATGCATTCAGGGGAGTATACGAGCAGTACTTC. Its protein is CASSYAFRGVYEQYF.

The chain recombines TRBV29-1 with TRBJ2-1; 7 bases map to TRBD2. There are 15 residues in the CDR3. Germline-derived CDR1 and CDR2 are SQVTM and ANQGSEA. Trimming cost V 8 bases and J 4 bases; bases outside gene matches: 14. The DNA of the CDR3 is TGCAGCCTAGTTCCCGGACTAGTATTTTACAATGAGCAGTTCTTC. This encodes CSLVPGLVFYNEQFF.

A single count supports this clone. The chain carries TRBV7-2 and TRBJ2-1; perhaps TRBD1 as D (6 bases). Germline lookup yields CDR1 SGHTA and CDR2 FQGNSA. Trimming pared 2 bases from V and 2 bases from J, leaving 10 bases between. CDR3 length: 15 amino acids. The DNA for the CDR3 is TGTGCCAGCAGCTTAACAGGGTCGACCTACAATGAGCAGTTCTTC. Translating it yields CASSLTGSTYNEQFF.

The rearrangement uses TRBV7-8 and TRBJ1-2; D perhaps matches TRBD1 (6 bases). CDR3 length equals 14 residues. V lost 1 base to trimming and J lost 7 bases, with 13 bases between them. Germline-derived CDR1 and CDR2 are SGHVS and FQNEAQ. Here the CDR3 DNA reads TGTGCCAGCAGCTTAGGAACAGGGTTAAGTGGCTACACCTTC. Translating it yields CASSLGTGLSGYTF.

The J gene is TRBJ1-4, the V gene TRBV27; D may be TRBD1 (6 bases). The CDR3 runs to 16 residues. The V end lost 3 bases, the J end lost 7 bases, and 18 bases lay between the germline ends. Germline V gene sequence: CDR1 MNHEY, CDR2 SMNVEV (reference sequence). CDR3 nucleotides: TGTGCCAGCAGTTTGGGCCGAGGGGGGGTGGGTGAAAAACTGTTTTTT. It specifies CASSLGRGGVGEKLFF.

The J gene is TRBJ1-1, the V gene TRBV28, with D possibly matching TRBD1 (6 bases). The CDR3 is 11 residues long. Germline CDR1 MDHEN, CDR2 SYDVKM. Deletions cut 1 base from V and 11 bases from J, with 8 bases between. The CDR3 bases are TGTGCCAGCAGTTTATTCGACAGGGCTTTCTTT. The encoded protein is CASSLFDRAFF.

The chain combines TRBV28 with TRBJ1-2; 7 bases align to TRBD1. J lost 0 bases, V lost 6 bases, and 10 bases had no gene match. Germline loops: CDR1 MDHEN, CDR2 SYDVKM. The CDR3 length is 16 residues. The CDR3 sequence: CASSLFGGQTNYGYTF. The CDR3 DNA is TGTGCCAGCAGCCTCTTTGGGGGACAGACTAACTATGGCTACACCTTC.

This chain links TRBV28 with TRBJ2-1, with D possibly being TRBD2 (6 bases). The germline gives CDR1 MDHEN, CDR2 SYDVKM. Deletions cut 2 bases from V and 9 bases from J, with 14 bases between. There are 14 residues in the CDR3. The DNA for the CDR3 is TGTGCCAGCAGTTTAGTGTCGGGAGTTCCTGAGCAGTTCTTC. As protein: CASSLVSGVPEQFF.

This clone showed up just once. The CDR3 bases are TGTGCCAGCAGTTCGTGGACAGGGATGATTAAGAACACTGAAGCTTTCTTT. It translates to CASSSWTGMIKNTEAFF. The chain combines TRBV28 with TRBJ1-1, with 8 bases that match TRBD1. The CDR3 is made up of 17 amino acids. V shed 4 bases and J 1 base; nucleotides not matched to a gene: 11. CDR1 and CDR2 from the germline V gene are MDHEN and SYDVKM.

This chain links TRBV5-1 with TRBJ2-3, with 15 bases aligning to TRBD2. The CDR3 runs to 18 residues. Germline assignment: CDR1 SGHRS and CDR2 YFSETQ. V dropped 0 bases and J dropped 4; count of bases not matched to a gene: 6. This chain's CDR3 is CASSLVGLAGGGSDTQYF. The DNA of the CDR3 is TGCGCCAGCAGCTTGGTTGGACTAGCGGGGGGGGGATCAGATACGCAGTATTTT.

The chain uses TRBV7-6 and TRBJ2-1, with 7 bases identical to TRBD1. J lost 8 bases, V lost 5 bases, and 6 bases had no gene match. The CDR3 length is 13 residues. CDR1 and CDR2 from the germline V gene are SGHVS and FNYEAQ. The DNA of the CDR3 is TGTGCCAGCAGCCTACCACAGGGGTATGAGCAGTTCTTC. As protein: CASSLPQGYEQFF.

This chain uses TRBV4-3 with TRBJ1-1; 7 bases map to TRBD1. The CDR3 totals 15 residues. Looked up from germline, CDR1 is LGHNA and CDR2 is YSLEER. The V gene end was trimmed by 4 bases and the J gene end by 4 bases; junction bases not matched to a gene: 9. The CDR3, as DNA: TGCGCCAGCAGCCCGTTGACAGGGCTGGGCACTGAAGCTTTCTTT. It yields the protein CASSPLTGLGTEAFF.

The chain recombines TRBV7-9 with TRBJ2-7, with TRBD1 matching over 12 bases. This CDR3 is 19 amino acids long. V was clipped by 4 bases and J by 3 bases; unmatched bases: 16. Germline V gene data show CDR1 as SEHNR and CDR2 as FQNEAQ (reference sequence). CDR3 sequence reads: CASSSIRDRGRGINYEQYF. The DNA for the CDR3 is TGTGCCAGCAGCTCAATCCGGGACAGGGGGCGGGGGATTAACTACGAGCAGTACTTC.

The chain couples TRBV6-4 to TRBJ2-3, with 7 bases matching TRBD2. CDR1 MRHNA and CDR2 SNTAGT come from the germline V gene. The CDR3 has 15 residues. Germline trimming cut 2 bases from V and 1 base from J; bases unmatched to any gene: 3. The CDR3 sequence is CASSDGEGGTDTQYF. For the CDR3, the DNA is TGTGCCAGCAGTGACGGGGAGGGAGGCACAGATACGCAGTATTTT.

This chain joins TRBV15 and TRBJ2-5, with D possibly being TRBD1 (7 bases). This CDR3 contains 15 residues. With 0 bases removed from V and 7 bases from J, the gap between germline ends came to 15 bases. The V gene's germline CDR1 is LNHNV and CDR2 YYDKDF (reference sequence). The CDR3 sequence: CATSRERGQGGTQYF. For the CDR3, the DNA is TGTGCCACCAGCAGAGAGCGGGGCCAGGGGGGGACCCAGTACTTC.

This chain uses TRBV13 with TRBJ2-5, with 10 bases identical to TRBD2. The closer fit of TRBJ2-7 to the DNA end suggests the J call may be wrong. There are 17 residues in the CDR3. Germline CDR1 and CDR2: PRHDT and FYEKMQ (reference sequence). The chain's CDR3 is CASSTRTGTSALYEQYF. The CDR3 bases are TGTGCCAGCAGCACCAGAACAGGGACTAGCGCCCTCTACGAGCAGTACTTC.

The chain recombines TRBV30 with TRBJ1-1, with D maybe TRBD1 (5 bases). Looked up from germline, CDR1 is GTSNPN and CDR2 is SVGIG (reference sequence). Between the trimmed V and J ends, which lost 1 base and 3 bases, there was a span of 12 bases. This CDR3 spans 14 amino acids. CDR3 protein: CAWSEKGSDTEAFF. The CDR3 nucleotides are TGTGCCTGGAGTGAGAAGGGGTCGGACACTGAAGCTTTCTTT.

This clone was seen once. The V gene is TRBV19, the J gene TRBJ2-6; D is unclear. V lost 3 bases to trimming and J lost 0 bases, with 15 bases between them. The CDR3 is made up of 18 amino acids. Germline CDR1 is LNHDA and CDR2 is SQIVND (reference sequence). The CDR3 DNA follows: TGTGCCAGTAGTATCTTGAGTTCATCCGGCTCTGGGGCCAACGTCCTGACTTTC. This gives the protein CASSILSSSGSGANVLTF.

This clone has just a few counts. V gene TRBV11-2 combines with J gene TRBJ2-7; no definite D call. The CDR3 spans 16 residues. Trimming removed 0 bases at V and 0 bases at J, with 12 bases between. Per germline, CDR1 SGHAT and CDR2 FQNNGV. The CDR3 loop reads CASSLDLPASSYEQYF. The CDR3 region has the DNA TGTGCCAGCAGCTTAGATCTCCCAGCGAGCTCCTACGAGCAGTACTTC.

The chain joins TRBV7-2 to TRBJ2-5, with D maybe TRBD1 (5 bases). Trimming took off 5 bases at V and 2 bases at J, with 9 bases between the two ends. Germline V gene data show CDR1 as SGHTA and CDR2 as FQGNSA. The CDR3 covers 13 residues. Written as DNA, the CDR3 is TGTGCCAGCAGCGTCACAGGTCAAGAGACCCAGTACTTC. This encodes CASSVTGQETQYF.

The chain couples TRBV11-2 to TRBJ2-7; D gene unclear. The germline V gene encodes CDR1 SGHAT and CDR2 FQNNGV. CDR3 length equals 12 residues. V was cut by 7 bases and J by 4 bases, with 11 bases left in between. As DNA, the CDR3 is TGTGCCAGCAAACCACGCAGTTACGAGCAGTACTTC. Translation gives CASKPRSYEQYF.

This clone was detected a few times. The rearrangement uses TRBV10-2 and TRBJ2-2; 8 bases line up with TRBD2. The trim removed 10 bases at V and 6 bases at J, leaving 10 bases unmatched. CDR1 is WSHSY, CDR2 SAAADI, per germline. The CDR3 loop spans 14 amino acids. The CDR3 spells CATRDRAGAGELFF. The CDR3 nucleotides are TGCGCCACTAGGGACCGAGCGGGAGCCGGGGAGCTGTTTTTT.

This rearrangement joins TRBV7-9 to TRBJ1-1; no clear D. Germline CDR1 SEHNR, CDR2 FQNEAQ (reference sequence). With 5 bases removed from V and 3 bases from J, the gap between germline ends came to 13 bases. CDR3 length equals 14 residues. In DNA form, the CDR3 reads TGTGCCAGCAGCGTCCCCGGAGGTGACACTGAAGCTTTCTTT. Translation: CASSVPGGDTEAFF. The full variable domain, its missing parts supplied by reference TRBV7-9 and TRBJ1-1, is DTGVSQNPRHKITKRGQNVTFRCDPISEHNRLYWYRQTLGQGPEFLTYFQNEAQLEKSRLLSDRFSAERPKGSFSTLEIQRTEQGDSAMYLCASSVPGGDTEAFFGQGTRLTVV.

The gene calls are TRBV6-1 and TRBJ2-5; 9 nucleotides line up with TRBD2. Germline V gene sequence: CDR1 MNHNS, CDR2 SASEGT. The J segment lost 7 bases and the V segment lost 2 bases, leaving 8 bases of the junction unmatched. The length of the CDR3 is 15 residues. The CDR3 sequence is CASSELAGGRGTQYF. Written as DNA, the CDR3 is TGTGCCAGCAGTGAATTGGCGGGGGGGCGTGGGACCCAGTACTTC.

The V and J genes are TRBV19 and TRBJ2-3; TRBD2 matches 10 bases. Per the germline V gene, CDR1 is LNHDA and CDR2 is SQIVND (reference sequence). This CDR3 spans 15 amino acids. With 5 bases clipped from V and 4 bases from J, the junction kept 6 bases outside the gene matches. CDR3 residues: CASSSSGSTSDTQYF. CDR3 DNA: TGTGCCAGTAGTTCTAGCGGGAGTACGTCAGATACGCAGTATTTT.